This entry is about one T cell receptor (beta chain). Its antigen is still unknown. This sample's RNA came from whole unsorted tissue. This non-tumor lung sample came from over 3 cm beyond the tumor edge. Newly diagnosed lung cancer patients had thoracic surgery in China, August–late 2014, without prior chemotherapy. A modified ARM-PCR protocol with three rounds of nested PCR amplified TCRbeta. Using its own MiXCR run on the multiplex PCR reads, TCRdb lists one record per CDR3 protein. The table shows about 110,000 distinct CDR3 sequences, with over 55% occurring only once. The data were obtained in a study of tumor and adjacent non-tumor tissue in lung cancer. The overall study: Histology: eleven to twelve adenocarcinoma, a couple of squamous cell carcinoma, 1 small cell lung cancer.

CDR3 length: 15 residues. CDR1 is SGHVS, CDR2 FQNEAQ, per germline. The study, taken as a whole, reports: Significantly higher TCR diversity was found in tumor than normal lung.

V usage is TRBV7-8 and J usage is TRBJ1-5; 7 bases map to TRBD2. The assigned J gene may be wrong: the sequence end matches TRBJ2-3 better. The sequenced sample was distant non-tumor lung tissue. The TCR comes from a man aged 60 to 75 with non-small cell lung cancer. The CDR3 region is CASSFGRGEVESQYF. For the CDR3, the DNA is TGTGCCAGCAGCTTCGGTCGGGGGGAAGTTGAGTCCCAGTATTTT.